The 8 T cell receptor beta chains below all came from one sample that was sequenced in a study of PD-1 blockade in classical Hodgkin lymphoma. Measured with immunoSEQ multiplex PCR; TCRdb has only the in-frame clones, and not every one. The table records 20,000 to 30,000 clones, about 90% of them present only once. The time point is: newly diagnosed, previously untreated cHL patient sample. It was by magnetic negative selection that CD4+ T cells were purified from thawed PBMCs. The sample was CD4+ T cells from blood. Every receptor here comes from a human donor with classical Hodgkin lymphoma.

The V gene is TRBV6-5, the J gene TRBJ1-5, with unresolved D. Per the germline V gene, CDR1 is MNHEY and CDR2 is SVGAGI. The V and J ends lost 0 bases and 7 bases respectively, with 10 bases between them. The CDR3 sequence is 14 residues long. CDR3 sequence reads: CASSYSMSKQPQHF. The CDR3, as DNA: TGTGCCAGCAGTTACTCGATGTCAAAACAGCCCCAGCATTTT.

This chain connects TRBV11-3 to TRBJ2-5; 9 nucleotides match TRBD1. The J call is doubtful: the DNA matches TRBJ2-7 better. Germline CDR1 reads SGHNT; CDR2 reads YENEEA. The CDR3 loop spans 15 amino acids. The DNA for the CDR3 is TGTGCCAGCAGCTTCGCGTCGACAGGGGGGTACGAGCAGTACTTC. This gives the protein CASSFASTGGYEQYF.

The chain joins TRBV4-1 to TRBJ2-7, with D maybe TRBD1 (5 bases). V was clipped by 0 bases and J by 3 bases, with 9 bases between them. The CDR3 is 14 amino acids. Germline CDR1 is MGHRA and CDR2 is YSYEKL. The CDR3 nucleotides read TGCGCCAGCAGCCAAGATCGCAGGGACTACGAGCAGTACTTC. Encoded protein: CASSQDRRDYEQYF.

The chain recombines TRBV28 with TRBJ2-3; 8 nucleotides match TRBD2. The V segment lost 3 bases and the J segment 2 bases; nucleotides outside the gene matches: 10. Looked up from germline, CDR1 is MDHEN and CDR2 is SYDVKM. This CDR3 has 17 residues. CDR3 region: CASSFPTGLALTDTQYF. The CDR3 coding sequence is TGTGCCAGCAGTTTCCCCACCGGACTAGCCCTCACAGATACGCAGTATTTT.

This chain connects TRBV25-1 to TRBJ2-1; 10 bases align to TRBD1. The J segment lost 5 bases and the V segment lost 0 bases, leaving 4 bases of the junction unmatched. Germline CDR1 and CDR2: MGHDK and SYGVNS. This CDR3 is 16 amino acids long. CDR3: CASSEYWDRGHNEQFF. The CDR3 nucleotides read TGTGCCAGCAGTGAATATTGGGACAGGGGCCACAATGAGCAGTTCTTC. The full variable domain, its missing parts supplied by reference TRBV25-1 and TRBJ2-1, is EADIYQTPRYLVIGTGKKITLECSQTMGHDKMYWYQQDPGMELHLIHYSYGVNSTEKGDLSSESTVSRIRTEHFPLTLESARPSHTSQYLCASSEYWDRGHNEQFFGPGTRLTVL.

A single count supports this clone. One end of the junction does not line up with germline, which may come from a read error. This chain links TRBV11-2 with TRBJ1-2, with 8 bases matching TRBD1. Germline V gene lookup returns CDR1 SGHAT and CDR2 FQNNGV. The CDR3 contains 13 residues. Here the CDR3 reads CTSSLDRADGYTF. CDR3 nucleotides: TGTACCAGCAGCCTGGACAGGGCCGATGGCTACACCTTC.

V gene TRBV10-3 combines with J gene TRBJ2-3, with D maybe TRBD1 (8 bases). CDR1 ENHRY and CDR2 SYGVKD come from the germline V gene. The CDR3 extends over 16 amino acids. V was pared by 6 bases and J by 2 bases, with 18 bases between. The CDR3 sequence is CAIRGGRQGNTDTQYF. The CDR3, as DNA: TGTGCCATCAGGGGGGGGCGACAGGGGAACACAGATACGCAGTATTTT.

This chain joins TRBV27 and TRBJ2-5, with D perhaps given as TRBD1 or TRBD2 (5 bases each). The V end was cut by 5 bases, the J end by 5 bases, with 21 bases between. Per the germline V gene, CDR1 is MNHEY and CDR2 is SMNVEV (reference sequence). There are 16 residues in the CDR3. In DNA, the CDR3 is TGTGCCAGCAGTCTAAATTTTCCGGGACCCCAGGAGACCCAGTACTTC. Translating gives CASSLNFPGPQETQYF.